A selection of T cell receptor beta chains follows, all from one sample in a study of Ad26.COV2.S vaccination and SARS-CoV-2 variants. Only in-frame clones appear in the TCRdb table, and some are missing; sequencing was by immunoSEQ multiplex PCR. This table holds 400,000 or so clones, more than 85% found once. Sequencing was performed on peripheral blood, taken in a trial of Ad26.COV2.S vaccine versus placebo. The receptor set was obtained from a person between 18 and 65 years old who received the Ad26.COV2.S COVID-19 vaccine or a placebo. Both conserved end residues are trimmed from each CDR3. Clone size, where shown, is once, few, many, or a class for clones that have expanded.

NA	TRBV4-1	TRBJ2-2	ASSQYWGPTGELF
NA	TRBV18	TRBJ2-3	ASSPFSGGQTDTQY
NA	TRBV4-1	TRBJ1-6	ASSPVRSYNSPLH
NA	TRBV5-4	TRBJ2-3	ASSLGSWYPTDTQY
NA	TRBV13	TRBJ2-1	ASSSGLGLF
NA	TRBV19	TRBJ1-6	ASRTTPGVGSPLH
NA	TRBV5-6	TRBJ2-1	ASSFGGLWYEQF
NA	TRBV7-9	TRBJ1-1	ASSLVQGGNTEAF
NA	TRBV11-2	TRBJ2-2	ASSLVRVDTGELF
NA	TRBV27	TRBJ2-2	ASRGWSNTGELF
NA	TRBV2	TRBJ1-5	ASSEGVDQPQH
NA	TRBV14	TRBJ2-3	ASSQEKAGGLTSTDTQY
NA	TRBV7-2	TRBJ1-6	ASSSRFRDTNSPLH
many	TRBV5-4	TRBJ1-3	ASSPPEGNTIY